These 26 T cell receptor beta chains originate from one sample sequenced in a study of T cell repertoires in cytomegalovirus infection. TCRdb fed the reads into MiXCR, producing one record per CDR3 protein. The table lists 450,000 to 650,000 distinct CDR3 sequences, roughly 43% of them singletons. No cognate antigen is known for these TCRs. The material sequenced was cultured PBMCs, taken from culture after CMV antigen stimulation. The receptors originated from a human donor in good health (CMV status not recorded). Some clones in this sample may be carry-over from other donors' samples.

The gene calls are TRBV27 and TRBJ2-1; D uncertain. The V gene's germline CDR1 is MNHEY and CDR2 SMNVEV (reference sequence). The CDR3 runs to 14 residues. Trimming stripped 7 bases from V and 15 bases from J, with 25 bases between. The CDR3 here is CASIAGTRIGQWFF. CDR3 nucleotides: TGTGCCAGCATAGCCGGAACACGGATCGGGCAATGGTTCTTC.

In this sample, this clonotype turned up a few times. The CDR3 is CASSLDGPGIHTQYF. The CDR3 region has the DNA TGTGCCAGCAGCTTAGATGGGCCAGGGATCCATACGCAGTATTTT. The V and J genes are TRBV11-2 and TRBJ2-3; D is perhaps TRBD1 (5 bases). Trimming stripped 0 bases from V and 7 bases from J, with 14 bases between. Germline CDR1 and CDR2: SGHAT and FQNNGV. CDR3 length equals 15 residues. The whole variable domain, remainder taken from reference TRBV11-2 and TRBJ2-3, is EAGVAQSPRYKIIEKRQSVAFWCNPISGHATLYWYQQILGQGPKLLIQFQNNGVVDDSQLPKDRFSAERLKGVDSTLKIQPAKLEDSAVYLCASSLDGPGIHTQYFGPGTRLTVL.

This clonotype was seen only a few times. V and J are TRBV18 and TRBJ2-3, with TRBD2 as a possible D gene (5 bases). CDR3 size: 15 residues. The germline CDR1 and CDR2 sequences are KGHSH and LQKENI. V shed 0 bases and J shed 5 bases, with 12 bases lying between them. This CDR3 reads CASSPPRGFRDTQYF. CDR3 coding DNA: TGTGCCAGCTCACCACCCCGGGGTTTCAGAGATACGCAGTATTTT.

The chain employs TRBV7-2 and TRBJ1-3; no clear D. The V gene lost 5 bases and the J gene lost 6 bases, with 14 bases spanning the gap. There are 14 residues in the CDR3. Germline V lookup: CDR1 SGHTA, CDR2 FQGNSA. The CDR3 bases are TGTGCCAGCAGCCCACTTCAGTCTACAAACACCATATATTTT. Translated, it gives CASSPLQSTNTIYF.

The rearrangement joins TRBV7-6 to TRBJ1-1; no firm D call. V was shortened by 8 bases and J by 3 bases, with 13 bases between the two germline ends. The CDR3 extends over 13 amino acids. Per the germline V gene, CDR1 is SGHVS and CDR2 is FNYEAQ. This chain's CDR3 is CASGRGMDTEAFF. CDR3 DNA: TGTGCCAGCGGTCGGGGAATGGACACTGAAGCTTTCTTT.

This clonotype has just a few counts. V usage is TRBV7-6 and J usage is TRBJ1-3, with unresolved D. In germline, CDR1 is SGHVS, CDR2 FNYEAQ. The V end was cut by 6 bases, the J end by 4 bases, with 19 bases between. The CDR3 spans 16 residues. CDR3 residues: CASSPGRIGAGNTIYF. The CDR3 DNA sequence: TGTGCCAGCAGTCCAGGACGGATCGGCGCGGGAAACACCATATATTTT. Variable domain in full (rest from reference TRBV7-6 and TRBJ1-3): GAGVSQSPRYKVTKRGQDVALRCDPISGHVSLYWYRQALGQGPEFLTYFNYEAQQDKSGLPNDRFSAERPEGSISTLTIQRTEQRDSAMYRCASSPGRIGAGNTIYFGEGSWLTVV.

This clonotype has more than one count but fewer than ten. The chain employs TRBV5-1 and TRBJ2-3, with D perhaps TRBD1 (6 bases). Germline CDR1 reads SGHRS; CDR2 reads YFSETQ. Trimming stripped 0 bases from V and 5 bases from J, with 13 bases between. There are 15 residues in the CDR3. CDR3 amino acids: CASSLDGGQGDTQYF. Here the CDR3 DNA reads TGCGCCAGCAGCTTGGATGGGGGCCAGGGAGATACGCAGTATTTT.

This clonotype turned up a few times. This chain links TRBV7-8 with TRBJ1-3; D may be TRBD1 (6 bases). Between the trimmed V and J ends, which lost 3 bases and 4 bases, there was a span of 13 bases. This CDR3 is 15 amino acids long. CDR1 SGHVS and CDR2 FQNEAQ come from the germline V gene. The CDR3 here is CASSFREGTGNTIYF. The CDR3 DNA follows: TGTGCCAGCAGCTTTAGGGAGGGGACAGGAAACACCATATATTTT.

This clonotype was found once. The J gene is TRBJ2-3, the V gene TRBV7-4, with TRBD1 matching 11 bases. The CDR3 is made up of 15 amino acids. Germline loops: CDR1 SGHVT, CDR2 SQSDAQ. Trimming at V came to 5 bases and at J to 5 bases, leaving 6 bases not matched to a gene. The CDR3 region has the DNA TGTGCCAGCAGCCTGGACAGGGGGCTGGTAGATACGCAGTATTTT. Translating gives CASSLDRGLVDTQYF.

Only a few counts were recorded for this clonotype. This chain connects TRBV7-2 to TRBJ2-1; 14 nucleotides agree with TRBD2. CDR3 size: 16 residues. Trimming at V came to 3 bases and at J to 9 bases, leaving 7 bases not matched to a gene. The V gene's germline CDR1 is SGHTA and CDR2 FQGNSA. The CDR3 DNA reads as TGTGCCAGCAGCTTTACTAGACTAGCGGGAGGGGGTGAGCAGTTCTTC. This translates into CASSFTRLAGGGEQFF.

This clonotype occurred a few times. The V call is TRBV5-1, the J call TRBJ2-4; D is possibly TRBD1 or TRBD2 (5 bases each). This CDR3 comprises 13 residues. V dropped 4 bases and J dropped 6 bases, with 11 bases sitting between them. From germline, CDR1 is SGHRS and CDR2 YFSETQ. The CDR3 spells CASSQGGLNIQYF. The CDR3 DNA follows: TGCGCCAGCAGCCAGGGCGGACTAAACATTCAGTACTTC.

In nucleotides, the CDR3 is TGTGCCAGCAGTTTACAAGAGGCGGGGTATTCACCCCTCCACTTT. Protein sequence: CASSLQEAGYSPLHF. This chain uses TRBV28 with TRBJ1-6; no firm D call. CDR1 is MDHEN and CDR2 is SYDVKM in the germline V gene. The CDR3 extends over 15 amino acids. Between the trimmed V and J ends, which lost 2 bases and 8 bases, there was a span of 13 bases.

The J gene is TRBJ2-7, the V gene TRBV20-1; D may be TRBD1 (5 bases). The germline CDR1 and CDR2 sequences are DFQATT and SNEGSKA (reference sequence). The CDR3 is 13 residues long. The V end lost 5 bases, the J end lost 0 bases, and 11 bases lay between the germline ends. The CDR3 DNA reads as TGCAGTGCTCTACTGACAGACTCCTACGAGCAGTACTTC. It codes for CSALLTDSYEQYF.

This clonotype was counted at least ten times. The V and J genes are TRBV7-2 and TRBJ2-3; no definite D call. The V end lost 1 base, the J end lost 0 bases, and 5 bases lay between the germline ends. Germline-derived CDR1 and CDR2 are SGHTA and FQGNSA. There are 14 residues in the CDR3. The chain's CDR3 is CASSLDSSTDTQYF. CDR3 bases: TGTGCCAGCAGCTTAGATTCTAGCACAGATACGCAGTATTTT.

The chain uses TRBV20-1 and TRBJ2-1; 12 nucleotides agree with TRBD2. There are 16 residues in the CDR3. V gave up 4 bases and J gave up 3 bases; unmatched junction bases: 7. Germline loops: CDR1 DFQATT, CDR2 SNEGSKA (reference sequence). CDR3 amino acids: CSANPLAGGLYNEQFF. For the CDR3, the DNA is TGCAGTGCTAACCCACTAGCGGGAGGCCTCTACAATGAGCAGTTCTTC.

The CDR3 bases are TGTGCCAGCAGCTTATCCTTAGCGGGGGGGCAAGTTAATGAGCAGTTCTTC. As protein: CASSLSLAGGQVNEQFF. V usage is TRBV7-2 and J usage is TRBJ2-1; 11 nucleotides line up with TRBD2. Germline V gene lookup returns CDR1 SGHTA and CDR2 FQGNSA. Trimming took 2 bases from V and 7 from J; bases not matched to a gene: 10. The length of the CDR3 is 17 residues.

The chain's CDR3 is CSARGTFAGNSPLHF. The CDR3 DNA reads as TGCAGTGCTAGGGGTACATTTGCAGGGAATTCACCCCTCCACTTT. V is TRBV20-1 and J is TRBJ1-6, with a possible D match to TRBD1 (5 bases). Germline CDR1 is DFQATT and CDR2 is SNEGSKA (reference sequence). CDR3 length: 15 amino acids. Trimming left V 3 bases short and J 7 bases short, with 16 bases between.

The gene calls are TRBV15 and TRBJ1-4, with D hard to call. CDR3 length equals 14 residues. Trimming removed 1 base from V and 3 bases from J, with 6 bases in between. CDR1 is LNHNV and CDR2 is YYDKDF in the germline V gene (reference sequence). CDR3 in DNA: TGTGCCACCAGCAGAGTCAGATCTAATGAAAAACTGTTTTTT. It specifies CATSRVRSNEKLFF.

V is TRBV28 and J is TRBJ2-3, with TRBD2 as a possible D gene (6 bases). Germline loops: CDR1 MDHEN, CDR2 SYDVKM. The CDR3 is 14 residues long. V gave up 0 bases and J gave up 8 bases, with 12 bases separating them. The CDR3 sequence is CASSLWRLGGTQYF. The CDR3 DNA follows: TGTGCCAGCAGTTTATGGCGGCTGGGAGGTACGCAGTATTTT.

This rearrangement joins TRBV7-8 to TRBJ2-7, with 7 positions matching TRBD1. With V trimmed by 5 bases and J by 2 bases, 6 bases remained unmatched. Germline assignment: CDR1 SGHVS and CDR2 FQNEAQ. The CDR3 loop spans 14 amino acids. This chain's CDR3 is CASSQTGQTYEQYF. CDR3 bases: TGTGCCAGCAGCCAAACGGGACAGACCTACGAGCAGTACTTC.

This clonotype was seen a few times. The chain uses TRBV2 and TRBJ2-1; D is unresolved. The V gene's germline CDR1 is SNHLY and CDR2 FYNNEI. This CDR3 spans 13 amino acids. The V and J ends lost 7 bases and 7 bases respectively, with 14 bases between them. The CDR3 reads CASTTELGNEQFF. Written as DNA, the CDR3 is TGTGCCAGCACAACGGAGCTCGGAAATGAGCAGTTCTTC.

A few counts support this clonotype. This chain links TRBV7-2 with TRBJ1-2; D remains ambiguous. The germline V gene has CDR1 SGHTA and CDR2 FQGNSA. The germline V and J ends were trimmed by 5 bases and 3 bases, with 7 bases remaining between them. This CDR3 has 12 residues. DNA of the CDR3: TGTGCCAGCAGCCTGATGGACTATGGCTACACCTTC. Amino acids: CASSLMDYGYTF.

CDR3 bases: TGTGCCAGCAGCTGGGGGGGTGGGGGGGGACGGTCACCCCTCCACTTT. Translated: CASSWGGGGGRSPLHF. V gene TRBV7-2 combines with J gene TRBJ1-6; D perhaps matches TRBD1 (5 bases). The CDR3 has 16 residues. Trimming stripped 4 bases from V and 10 bases from J, with 20 bases between. Germline V gene sequence: CDR1 SGHTA, CDR2 FQGNSA.

This clonotype was picked up a small number of times. The chain carries TRBV7-9 and TRBJ1-2; D is unresolved. CDR3 size: 17 residues. Trimming removed 5 bases at V and 2 bases at J, with 21 bases between. Germline V gene lookup returns CDR1 SEHNR and CDR2 FQNEAQ (reference sequence). CDR3 loop: CASSPPLIGVENYGYTF. In DNA form, the CDR3 reads TGTGCCAGCAGCCCACCGCTTATTGGGGTGGAAAACTATGGCTACACCTTC.

This clonotype was seen only a few times. The chain couples TRBV12-3 or TRBV12-4 to TRBJ2-7, with D unclear. The CDR3 contains 12 residues. Trimming removed 4 bases from V and 3 bases from J, with 7 bases in between. The CDR3 loop is CASSYTHYEQYF. In DNA, the CDR3 is TGTGCCAGCAGTTACACGCACTACGAGCAGTACTTC.

This chain uses TRBV6-2 or TRBV6-3 with TRBJ2-1, with 9 bases that match TRBD2. V shed 8 bases, J shed 8 bases, and the junction held 7 bases outside the gene matches. Looked up from germline, CDR1 is MNHEY and CDR2 is SVGEGT. CDR3 length: 13 residues. CDR3 DNA sequence: TGTGCCAGCGAAACCCCTAGCGGGGATGAGCAGTTCTTC. The encoded protein is CASETPSGDEQFF.